The rows below give T cell receptor beta chains drawn from one sample of a study of T cell responses to AZD1222 COVID-19 vaccine. Assay: immunoSEQ multiplex PCR; the TCRdb copy retains only in-frame clones and omits some. Of 100,000 to 150,000 clones listed, more than 75% were seen once; the top ten hold around 20%. The material was peripheral blood, obtained on day 0 of AZD1222 vaccination. These receptors were collected from an adult in good health. Both conserved end residues are part of each CDR3. Each record gives: J gene, clone size, V gene, D gene, CDR3 protein, CDR3 DNA. The D gene is left open where the match is weak. Not every row has a clone size; where given, it reads once, few, many or a size class.

j_gene: TRBJ2-5; abundance: -; v_gene: TRBV28; d_gene: TRBD1; CDR3aa: CASSRKGAETQYF; CDR3nt: TGTGCCAGCAGCCGTAAGGGGGCTGAGACCCAGTACTTC
j_gene: TRBJ2-1; abundance: -; v_gene: TRBV30; d_gene: TRBD2; CDR3aa: CAWSSITGGRGGEQFF; CDR3nt: TGTGCCTGGAGCTCGATAACCGGGGGGAGGGGAGGGGAGCAGTTCTTC
j_gene: TRBJ1-5; abundance: once; v_gene: TRBV6-5; d_gene: -; CDR3aa: CASGSLDQPQHF; CDR3nt: TGTGCCAGCGGGTCACTGGATCAGCCCCAGCATTTT
j_gene: TRBJ1-2; abundance: once; v_gene: TRBV12-5; d_gene: -; CDR3aa: CASGSLGDGYTF; CDR3nt: TGTGCTAGTGGTTCTCTCGGGGATGGCTACACCTTC
j_gene: TRBJ2-3; abundance: -; v_gene: TRBV5-6; d_gene: TRBD1; CDR3aa: CASSFGTGGDTQYF; CDR3nt: TGTGCCAGCAGCTTCGGGACAGGGGGGGATACGCAGTATTTT
j_gene: TRBJ1-1; abundance: once; v_gene: TRBV27; d_gene: -; CDR3aa: CASSPGDRNEAFF; CDR3nt: TGTGCCAGCAGTCCCGGAGATCGGAATGAAGCTTTCTTT
j_gene: TRBJ2-3; abundance: -; v_gene: TRBV7-8; d_gene: -; CDR3aa: CASSLGLSDTQYF; CDR3nt: TGTGCCAGCAGCTTGGGACTCTCAGATACGCAGTATTTT
j_gene: TRBJ1-5; abundance: -; v_gene: TRBV28; d_gene: -; CDR3aa: CASSRGKAGFNQPQHF; CDR3nt: TGTGCCAGCAGTCGGGGTAAGGCAGGGTTCAATCAGCCCCAGCATTTT
j_gene: TRBJ1-1; abundance: -; v_gene: TRBV15; d_gene: -; CDR3aa: CATSRDGGVQTEAFF; CDR3nt: TGTGCCACCAGCAGAGATGGGGGTGTTCAAACTGAAGCTTTCTTT
j_gene: TRBJ1-2; abundance: -; v_gene: TRBV21-1; d_gene: -; CDR3aa: CASSKKGGFNGYTF; CDR3nt: TGTGCCAGCAGCAAAAAGGGGGGGTTTAATGGCTACACCTTC
j_gene: TRBJ1-2; abundance: -; v_gene: TRBV5-5; d_gene: -; CDR3aa: CASQSGANYGYTF; CDR3nt: TGTGCCAGCCAAAGCGGTGCTAACTATGGCTACACCTTC
j_gene: TRBJ2-3; abundance: -; v_gene: TRBV5-1; d_gene: TRBD2; CDR3aa: CASSLWRGGGDTDTQYF; CDR3nt: TGCGCCAGCAGCTTGTGGCGGGGGGGCGGTGACACAGATACGCAGTATTTT
j_gene: TRBJ2-1; abundance: -; v_gene: TRBV14; d_gene: -; CDR3aa: CASQKGSSYNEQFF; CDR3nt: TGTGCCAGCCAAAAGGGGAGCTCCTACAATGAGCAGTTCTTC
j_gene: TRBJ1-2; abundance: -; v_gene: TRBV3-1/TRBV3-2; d_gene: -; CDR3aa: CASSQEGVGGYTF; CDR3nt: TGTGCCAGCAGCCAAGAGGGGGTGGGTGGCTACACCTTC
j_gene: TRBJ2-4; abundance: -; v_gene: TRBV7-6; d_gene: TRBD1; CDR3aa: CASSPGQGGQYF; CDR3nt: TGTGCCAGCAGCCCCGGACAGGGTGGGCAGTACTTC
j_gene: TRBJ1-5; abundance: -; v_gene: TRBV12-3/TRBV12-4; d_gene: -; CDR3aa: CASSLRGFQPQHF; CDR3nt: TGTGCCAGCAGTTTGAGGGGTTTCCAGCCCCAGCATTTT
j_gene: TRBJ1-2; abundance: once; v_gene: TRBV11-2; d_gene: -; CDR3aa: CASQAGLYGYTF; CDR3nt: TGTGCCAGCCAGGCAGGGCTCTATGGCTACACCTTC
j_gene: TRBJ1-1; abundance: -; v_gene: TRBV10-3; d_gene: -; CDR3aa: CAISDRQGRLNTEAFF; CDR3nt: TGTGCCATCAGTGACAGGCAGGGACGGCTGAACACTGAAGCTTTCTTT
j_gene: TRBJ1-2; abundance: -; v_gene: TRBV19; d_gene: TRBD1; CDR3aa: CASSLALDRGYYGYTF; CDR3nt: TGTGCCAGTAGTTTAGCGCTCGACAGGGGCTACTATGGCTACACCTTC
j_gene: TRBJ2-2; abundance: -; v_gene: TRBV6-2/TRBV6-3; d_gene: TRBD2; CDR3aa: CASSLLASGPSNTGELFF; CDR3nt: TGTGCCAGCAGCCTCCTCGCTAGCGGGCCCTCGAACACCGGGGAGCTGTTTTTT
j_gene: TRBJ2-7; abundance: -; v_gene: TRBV6-1; d_gene: -; CDR3aa: CASSELTAEQYF; CDR3nt: TGTGCCAGCAGTGAATTGACAGCCGAGCAGTACTTC
j_gene: TRBJ1-2; abundance: -; v_gene: TRBV19; d_gene: TRBD1; CDR3aa: CASGPLNRGRRGYTF; CDR3nt: TGTGCCAGTGGCCCACTTAACAGGGGGCGAAGGGGCTACACCTTC